The rows below give T cell receptor beta chains drawn from one sample of a study of blood T cell repertoires in COVID-19. The assay was immunoSEQ multiplex PCR, and TCRdb's table has in-frame clones only and misses some. The sample yields fewer than 250,000 clones, over 80% seen once. The sequenced sample consisted of PBMCs or T cells enriched from blood (not recorded which). These TCRs come from a woman in her forties who had recovered from COVID-19. Each CDR3 is given with its conserved first and last residue. The D gene is left open where the match is weak. Clone size is not always given. Where it is, it says once, few, many or a class for expanded clones.

j_gene,v_gene,abundance,d_gene,CDR3aa,CDR3nt
TRBJ2-5,TRBV4-1,once,TRBD2,CASSRGLAGAGETQYF,TGCGCCAGCAGCCGGGGACTAGCGGGAGCCGGCGAGACCCAGTACTTC
TRBJ1-5,TRBV19,-,-,CASRRDGTVGYQPQHF,TGTGCCAGTAGACGCGATGGAACAGTTGGATATCAGCCCCAGCATTTT
TRBJ2-1,TRBV11-3,-,TRBD2,CASSSRTSAYEQFF,TGTGCCAGCAGCTCAAGGACTAGTGCCTATGAGCAGTTCTTC
TRBJ2-1,TRBV11-2,-,TRBD2,CASSRTSGRDNEQFF,TGTGCCAGCAGCCGAACTAGCGGGAGGGACAATGAGCAGTTCTTC
TRBJ2-1,TRBV6-5,once,-,CASSFERYNEQFF,TGTGCCAGCAGTTTCGAGCGTTACAATGAGCAGTTCTTC
TRBJ1-5,TRBV7-2,once,-,CASSPWAHSNQPQHF,TGTGCCAGCAGCCCCTGGGCCCATAGCAATCAGCCCCAGCATTTT
TRBJ2-1,TRBV2,-,TRBD1,CASSGQGSYNEQFF,TGTGCCAGCAGTGGACAGGGGTCCTACAATGAGCAGTTCTTC
TRBJ2-5,TRBV28,-,TRBD2,CASTGGARRAGGTGPQYF,TGTGCCAGCACGGGCGGCGCGAGGAGGGCGGGGGGCACGGGACCCCAGTACTTC
TRBJ1-2,TRBV7-2,-,-,CASRSGGIYGYTF,TGTGCCAGCAGGTCCGGGGGAATCTATGGCTACACCTTC
TRBJ1-2,TRBV19,-,-,CASSIEQGDGYTF,TGTGCCAGTAGTATAGAACAGGGAGATGGCTACACCTTC
TRBJ2-1,TRBV10-1,-,-,CASSGGARANEQFF,TGCGCCAGCAGTGGTGGGGCCAGGGCGAATGAGCAGTTCTTC
TRBJ2-3,TRBV5-5,-,-,CASSLRTDTQYF,TGTGCCAGCAGCTTGCGGACAGATACGCAGTATTTT
TRBJ1-1,TRBV27,-,-,CASRGVTEAFF,TGTGCCAGCAGAGGGGTTACTGAAGCTTTCTTT
TRBJ2-1,TRBV9,-,-,CASSGNRNEQFF,TGTGCCAGCAGCGGAAATAGAAATGAGCAGTTCTTC
TRBJ2-1,TRBV4-1,-,TRBD2,CASSSIAGGYNEQFF,TGCGCCAGCAGCTCGATAGCGGGAGGGTACAATGAGCAGTTCTTC
TRBJ2-2,TRBV5-4,-,TRBD1,CASSPGQGGAGELFF,TGTGCCAGCAGCCCAGGACAGGGCGGGGCCGGGGAGCTGTTTTTT
TRBJ2-2,TRBV7-2,few,TRBD2,CASSLRKVSGSPGELFF,TGTGCCAGCAGCTTACGGAAGGTTAGCGGGAGCCCCGGGGAGCTGTTTTTT
TRBJ2-7,TRBV5-4,-,TRBD2,CASSPQRERPVEQYF,TGTGCCAGCAGCCCCCAGCGGGAGCGCCCAGTCGAGCAGTACTTC
TRBJ2-1,TRBV5-6,few,TRBD2,CASSAPVTSGPNEQFF,TGTGCCAGCAGCGCTCCCGTGACTAGCGGACCAAATGAGCAGTTCTTC
TRBJ1-5,TRBV10-1,few,-,CASSDLGRGAYSNQPQHF,TGCGCCAGCAGTGACTTGGGTAGGGGCGCTTATAGCAATCAGCCCCAGCATTTT
TRBJ1-2,TRBV5-1,-,TRBD1,CASSSEGGQGSFGYTF,TGCGCCAGCAGCTCTGAGGGGGGACAGGGAAGTTTCGGCTACACCTTC
TRBJ2-5,TRBV19,-,-,CASSPDRQETQYF,TGTGCCAGTAGCCCTGACAGACAAGAGACCCAGTACTTC
TRBJ2-1,TRBV28,-,TRBD2,CASSGGTRGNEQFF,TGTGCCAGCAGTGGCGGGACTAGGGGAAATGAGCAGTTCTTC
TRBJ1-2,TRBV6-2/TRBV6-3,-,TRBD1,CASSSGTVNYGYTF,TGTGCCAGCAGCTCCGGGACAGTGAACTATGGCTACACCTTC
TRBJ2-3,TRBV3-1/TRBV3-2,-,TRBD2,CASSRSGDHTDTQYF,TGTGCCAGCAGCCGTAGCGGGGACCACACAGATACGCAGTATTTT
TRBJ1-2,TRBV7-9,-,TRBD1,CASSLGGGSLYGYTF,TGTGCCAGCAGCTTAGGAGGGGGCTCCCTGTATGGCTACACCTTC
TRBJ1-3,TRBV28,-,TRBD1,CASSPRGFGNTIYF,TGTGCCAGCAGTCCCAGGGGGTTCGGAAACACCATATATTTT
TRBJ1-2,TRBV29-1,-,-,CSALLSSLSGGYTF,TGCAGCGCCTTGCTGTCTTCCTTGTCCGGGGGCTACACCTTC
TRBJ2-2,TRBV6-2/TRBV6-3,-,-,CASSYHSTDTGELFF,TGTGCCAGCAGTTACCATTCTACCGACACCGGGGAGCTGTTTTTT
TRBJ2-1,TRBV27,few,TRBD2,CASSYREGRYNEQFF,TGTGCCAGCAGTTATCGGGAGGGCAGGTACAATGAGCAGTTCTTC
TRBJ2-5,TRBV7-2,-,TRBD1,CASSADRAQETQYF,TGTGCCAGCAGCGCCGACAGGGCCCAAGAGACCCAGTACTTC